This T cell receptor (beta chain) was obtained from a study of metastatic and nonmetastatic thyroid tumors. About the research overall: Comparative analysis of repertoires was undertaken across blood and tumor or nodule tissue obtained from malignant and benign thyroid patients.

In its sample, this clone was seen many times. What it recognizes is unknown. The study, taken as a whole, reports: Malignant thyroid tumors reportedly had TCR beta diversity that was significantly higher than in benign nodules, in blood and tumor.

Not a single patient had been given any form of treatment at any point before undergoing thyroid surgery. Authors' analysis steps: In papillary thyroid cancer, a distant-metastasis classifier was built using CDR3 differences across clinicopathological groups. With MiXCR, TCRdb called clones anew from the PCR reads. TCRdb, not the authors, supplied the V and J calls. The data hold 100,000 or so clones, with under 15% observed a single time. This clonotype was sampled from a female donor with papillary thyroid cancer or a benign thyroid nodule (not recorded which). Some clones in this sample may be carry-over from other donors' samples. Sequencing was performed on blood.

In DNA, the CDR3 is TGTGCCAGCAGCGTAAGCGGGGCCGGGGAGACCCAGTACTTC. Translated: CASSVSGAGETQYF. The chain employs TRBV9 and TRBJ2-5; TRBD2 matches at 7 bases. J gave up 5 bases and V 1 base, and 5 bases lay outside the gene matches. This CDR3 has 14 residues. CDR1 and CDR2 from the germline V gene are SGDLS and YYNGEE.